Presented here are 20 T cell receptor beta chains from one specimen sequenced in a study of CXCR3-negative and CXCR3-positive naive CD8 T cells. The authors made the TRB cDNA libraries by 5' RACE using UMI labels. TCRdb derives one entry per CDR3 protein from the 5' RACE reads, leaving out DNA. Recorded for this sample: about 28,000 distinct CDR3 sequences. The sequenced sample was memory CD8+ T cells from blood. These receptors all come from a human donor in good health. Some clones in this sample may be carry-over from other donors' samples.

This chain connects TRBV20-1 to TRBJ1-2; the D gene TCRdb calls, TRBD1, cannot be checked with no DNA. Germline assignment: CDR1 DFQATT and CDR2 SNEGSKA (reference sequence). The CDR3 totals 13 residues. The CDR3 reads CSAEPGDSYGYTF.

The genes are TRBV12-3 or TRBV12-4 and TRBJ1-1. The CDR3 is 11 residues long. CDR3 sequence reads: CASTSNREAFF.

This chain connects TRBV11-2 to TRBJ2-3. Germline lookup yields CDR1 SGHAT and CDR2 FQNNGV. The CDR3 covers 17 residues. The CDR3 spells CASSLDPRGFGTDTQYF.

This sequence joins TRBV9 and TRBJ1-2; TCRdb reports TRBD1, a call that lacks DNA to check it against. CDR1 and CDR2 (germline): SGDLS, YYNGEE. There are 15 residues in the CDR3. CDR3 in amino acids: CASSGDRERRYGYTF. Complete variable domain (other parts from reference TRBV9 and TRBJ1-2): DSGVTQTPKHLITATGQRVTLRCSPRSGDLSVYWYQQSLDQGLQFLIQYYNGEERAKGNILERFSAQQFPDLHSELNLSSLELGDSALYFCASSGDRERRYGYTFGSGTRLTVV.

The CDR3 protein is CASSQERYEQYF. V is TRBV14 and J is TRBJ2-7. CDR3 length: 12 amino acids. CDR1 is SGHDN and CDR2 is FVKESK in the germline V gene. The full variable domain, in which reference TRBV14 and TRBJ2-7 provide the parts outside the CDR3, is EAGVTQFPSHSVIEKGQTVTLRCDPISGHDNLYWYRRVMGKEIKFLLHFVKESKQDESGMPNNRFLAERTGGTYSTLKVQPAELEDSGVYFCASSQERYEQYFGPGTRLTVT.

The chain combines TRBV4-3 with TRBJ2-7. The germline gives CDR1 LGHNA, CDR2 YSLEER. CDR3 length: 13 residues. This CDR3 is CASSQDRYGEQYF.

V is TRBV28 and J is TRBJ2-2; there is no DNA to check the TCRdb D call of TRBD2. Per germline, CDR1 MDHEN and CDR2 SYDVKM. The CDR3 runs 14 residues. This chain's CDR3 is CAIRGAGGTGELFF.

This sequence joins TRBV7-9 and TRBJ2-6; TCRdb calls TRBD1, which cannot be checked without DNA. Germline lookup yields CDR1 SEHNR and CDR2 FQNEAQ (reference sequence). This CDR3 is 17 amino acids long. The CDR3 reads CASSLVPGRSGANVLTF.

The chain recombines TRBV4-2 with TRBJ2-6. This CDR3 contains 16 residues. Germline values: CDR1 LGHNA, CDR2 YNFKEQ. The CDR3 sequence: CASSQDLGSGANVLTF.

The chain is built from TRBV14 and TRBJ1-3; with no DNA, the TCRdb D assignment of TRBD1 cannot be verified. CDR1 is SGHDN and CDR2 is FVKESK in the germline V gene. CDR3 length: 14 amino acids. CDR3 loop: CASSPGTGGPTIYF. Based on the CDR3 plus reference TRBV14 and TRBJ1-3, the full variable domain is EAGVTQFPSHSVIEKGQTVTLRCDPISGHDNLYWYRRVMGKEIKFLLHFVKESKQDESGMPNNRFLAERTGGTYSTLKVQPAELEDSGVYFCASSPGTGGPTIYFGEGSWLTVV.

The chain joins TRBV29-1 to TRBJ2-7; the TCRdb D gene call, TRBD1, has no DNA to confirm it. This CDR3 spans 13 amino acids. Per germline, CDR1 SQVTM and CDR2 ANQGSEA. The CDR3 loop is CSVRTGNSYEQYF.

The chain is built from TRBV7-9 and TRBJ2-7; TCRdb's assignment of TRBD1 cannot be checked, as there is no DNA. The germline V gene encodes CDR1 SEHNR and CDR2 FQNEAQ (reference sequence). The CDR3 has 14 residues. The CDR3 sequence: CAGSRGHRPYEQYF.

The chain combines TRBV9 with TRBJ2-1. This CDR3 is 16 amino acids long. Germline CDR1 and CDR2: SGDLS and YYNGEE. The CDR3 protein is CASSVHQKQTYNEQFF.

The rearrangement uses TRBV2 and TRBJ2-7; TCRdb's D gene call, TRBD2, goes unchecked for lack of DNA. CDR1 is SNHLY, CDR2 FYNNEI, per germline. The CDR3 runs 15 residues. CDR3: CASSDDREVTYEQYF.

The CDR3: CASSLTLEQYF. The V call is TRBV28, the J call TRBJ2-7. The CDR3 length is 11 residues. Germline CDR1 reads MDHEN; CDR2 reads SYDVKM.

This chain uses TRBV10-2 with TRBJ1-2. Germline loops: CDR1 WSHSY, CDR2 SAAADI. The CDR3 extends over 13 amino acids. CDR3 residues: CASSETAGGLGTF.

V usage is TRBV20-1 and J usage is TRBJ2-5; there is no DNA to check the TCRdb D call of TRBD2. This CDR3 contains 15 residues. The germline gives CDR1 DFQATT, CDR2 SNEGSKA (reference sequence). The CDR3 is CSARVLLAGGETQYF.

This chain connects TRBV3-1 to TRBJ2-3. CDR1 LGHDT and CDR2 YNNKEL come from the germline V gene (reference sequence). This CDR3 spans 16 amino acids. CDR3 amino acids: CASSQDFARSTDTQYF.

The rearrangement uses TRBV7-9 and TRBJ2-7; TCRdb's D call, TRBD1, is unchecked because there is no DNA. Germline assignment: CDR1 SEHNR and CDR2 FQNEAQ (reference sequence). The CDR3 length is 12 residues. This chain's CDR3 is CASSPRGVEQYF. Together with reference TRBV7-9 and TRBJ2-7, the CDR3 gives the full variable domain: DTGVSQNPRHKITKRGQNVTFRCDPISEHNRLYWYRQTLGQGPEFLTYFQNEAQLEKSRLLSDRFSAERPKGSFSTLEIQRTEQGDSAMYLCASSPRGVEQYFGPGTRLTVT.

The chain has TRBV6-6 and TRBJ1-5. Germline values: CDR1 MNHNY, CDR2 SVGAGI (reference sequence). The CDR3 sequence is 14 residues long. CDR3 sequence reads: CASSYGWANQPQHF.